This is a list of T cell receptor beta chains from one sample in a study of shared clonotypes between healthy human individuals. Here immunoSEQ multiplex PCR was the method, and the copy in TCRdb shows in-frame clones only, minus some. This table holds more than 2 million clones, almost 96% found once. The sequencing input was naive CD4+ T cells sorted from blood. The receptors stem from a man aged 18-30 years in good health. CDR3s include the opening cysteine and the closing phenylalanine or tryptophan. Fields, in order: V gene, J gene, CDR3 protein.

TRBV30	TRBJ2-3	CAWSTGTSGNKDTQYF
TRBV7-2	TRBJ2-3	CASSLGLAGGTDTQYF
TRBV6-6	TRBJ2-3	CASSYTLADVTDTQYF
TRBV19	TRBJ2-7	CASSIDRSYEQYF
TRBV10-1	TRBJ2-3	CASSTDTQYF
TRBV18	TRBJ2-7	CAGGQGANEQYF
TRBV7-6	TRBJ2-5	CASSLGGTASGETQYF
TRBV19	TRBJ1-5	CASSLSFWTGRRTSYQPQHF
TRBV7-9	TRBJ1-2	CASSLALRGPEVSLYGYTF
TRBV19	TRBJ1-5	CASSIGQGAGQPQHF
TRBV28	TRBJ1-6	CASSGETYPLHF
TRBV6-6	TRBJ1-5	CASSRATGEPNQPQHF
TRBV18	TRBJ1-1	CASSWTGGTNTEAFF
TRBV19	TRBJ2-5	CASKEQAGETQYF
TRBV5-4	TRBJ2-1	CASSSLGAGLVLNEQFF
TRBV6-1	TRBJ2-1	CASRQGRYYEQFF
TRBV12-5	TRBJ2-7	CASGPSGGLPYEQYF